These 6 T cell receptor beta chains originate from one sample sequenced in a study of T cells of healthy individuals. Via MiXCR, TCRdb re-called the 5' RACE reads, giving one row per CDR3 protein. This table has about 96,000 distinct CDR3 sequences, approximately 15% appearing once. The receptor source for this set is a human donor in good health.

V gene TRBV20-1 combines with J gene TRBJ2-7, with 8 bases aligning to TRBD1. V trimming: 3 bases; J trimming: 2 bases; junction bases outside the gene matches: 6. Germline values: CDR1 DFQATT, CDR2 SNEGSKA (reference sequence). The length of the CDR3 is 14 residues. The CDR3 sequence: CSARAGGLPYEQYF. CDR3 DNA sequence: TGCAGTGCTAGGGCAGGGGGCCTACCCTACGAGCAGTACTTC.

This clonotype was counted many times. CDR3: CAISEDTEAFF. In DNA, the CDR3 is TGTGCCATCAGTGAGGACACTGAAGCTTTCTTT. The rearrangement joins TRBV10-3 to TRBJ1-1; D gene ambiguous. CDR3 length: 11 residues. V gave up 2 bases and J gave up 3 bases, with 1 base separating them. Looked up from germline, CDR1 is ENHRY and CDR2 is SYGVKD.

This clonotype was detected a few times. V is TRBV3-1 and J is TRBJ2-5, with TRBD2 matching 11 bases. The CDR3 covers 20 residues. The ends lost 0 bases at V and 1 base at J; junction bases unmatched: 13. The V gene's germline CDR1 is LGHDT and CDR2 YNNKEL (reference sequence). CDR3 region: CASSQDQPGLADLIQETQYF. The DNA of the CDR3 is TGTGCCAGCAGCCAAGATCAACCGGGACTAGCGGATCTGATCCAAGAGACCCAGTACTTC.

Many counts were recorded for this clonotype. The chain employs TRBV7-9 and TRBJ2-3; D is perhaps TRBD1 (6 bases). CDR3 length equals 15 residues. The V and J ends lost 7 bases and 8 bases respectively, with 22 bases between them. Germline assignment: CDR1 SEHNR and CDR2 FQNEAQ (reference sequence). CDR3 sequence (DNA): TGTGCCAGCAACCCGCTGGGGGCTAGGTCCGGTACGCAGTATTTT. Protein product: CASNPLGARSGTQYF.

V usage is TRBV20-1 and J usage is TRBJ2-3; 7 positions match TRBD1. The V gene's germline CDR1 is DFQATT and CDR2 SNEGSKA (reference sequence). CDR3 size: 14 residues. V was pared by 0 bases and J by 6 bases, with 6 bases of the junction left unmatched. Here the CDR3 reads CSARDRVRGDTQYF. The CDR3 DNA sequence: TGCAGTGCTAGAGATCGGGTCAGGGGGGATACGCAGTATTTT.

This chain joins TRBV7-9 and TRBJ1-6; 10 nucleotides line up with TRBD1. The CDR3 loop spans 14 amino acids. J was trimmed by 8 bases and V by 5 bases; bases with no gene match: 3. The germline V gene encodes CDR1 SEHNR and CDR2 FQNEAQ (reference sequence). CDR3 DNA: TGTGCCAGCAGCCGGGACAGGGGTGATTCACCCCTCCACTTT. Translation gives CASSRDRGDSPLHF.